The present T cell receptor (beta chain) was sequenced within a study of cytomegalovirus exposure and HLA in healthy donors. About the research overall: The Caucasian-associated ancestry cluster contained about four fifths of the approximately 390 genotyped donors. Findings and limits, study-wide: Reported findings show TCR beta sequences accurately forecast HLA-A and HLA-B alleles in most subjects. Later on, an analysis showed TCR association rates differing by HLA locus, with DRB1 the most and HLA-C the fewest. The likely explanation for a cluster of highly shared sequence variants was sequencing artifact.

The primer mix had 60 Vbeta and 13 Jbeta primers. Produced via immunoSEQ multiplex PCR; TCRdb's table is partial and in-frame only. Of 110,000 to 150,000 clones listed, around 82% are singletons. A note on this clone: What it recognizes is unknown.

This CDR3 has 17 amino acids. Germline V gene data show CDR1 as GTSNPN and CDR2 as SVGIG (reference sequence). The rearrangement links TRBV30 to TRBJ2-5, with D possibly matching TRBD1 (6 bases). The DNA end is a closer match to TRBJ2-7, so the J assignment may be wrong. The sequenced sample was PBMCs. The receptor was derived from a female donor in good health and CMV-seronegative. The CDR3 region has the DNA TGTGCCTGGAGTCCCACCCGGACAGTCTGGAGCTCCTACGAGCAGTACTTC. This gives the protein CAWSPTRTVWSSYEQYF.